This passage covers 32 T cell receptor beta chains from one sample sequenced in a study of PD-1 blockade in mismatch repair-deficient tumors. Here immunoSEQ multiplex PCR was the method, and the copy in TCRdb shows in-frame clones only, minus some. The profile shows 38,000 or so clones, roughly 84% of them singletons. Sample: peripheral blood, taken around 75 weeks after starting pembrolizumab. These receptors originate from an adult with mismatch repair-deficient cancer.

The chain uses TRBV2 and TRBJ2-1; no reliable D call. Germline lookup yields CDR1 SNHLY and CDR2 FYNNEI. This CDR3 has 13 amino acids. V shed 10 bases and J shed 6 bases, with 16 bases lying between them. DNA of the CDR3: TGTGCCACCTCCCGGGCCATACGCAATGAGCAGTTCTTC. Encoded protein: CATSRAIRNEQFF.

J is TRBJ2-1 and V is TRBV19; D may be TRBD1 or TRBD2 (5 bases each). The CDR3 totals 12 residues. CDR1 and CDR2 from the germline V gene are LNHDA and SQIVND (reference sequence). The V end lost 7 bases, the J end lost 4 bases, and 8 bases lay between the germline ends. The CDR3 DNA follows: TGTGCCAGTACGGGACCATACAATGAGCAGTTCTTC. Amino acids: CASTGPYNEQFF.

The chain is built from TRBV29-1 and TRBJ1-3, with D perhaps TRBD1 (5 bases). CDR1 is SQVTM and CDR2 is ANQGSEA in the germline V gene. The CDR3 spans 12 residues. CDR3 nucleotide sequence: TGCAGGAACAGGACCGGTGGAAACACCATATATTTT. It codes for CRNRTGGNTIYF. Looking up the rest from reference TRBV29-1 and TRBJ1-3 gives the full variable domain: SAVISQKPSRDICQRGTSLTIQCQVDSQVTMMFWYRQQPGQSLTLIATANQGSEATYESGFVIDKFPISRPNLTFSTLTVSNMSPEDSSIYLCRNRTGGNTIYFGEGSWLTVV.

J is TRBJ1-1 and V is TRBV6-4, with 7 bases that match TRBD1. The germline gives CDR1 MRHNA, CDR2 SNTAGT. V lost 0 bases, J lost 4 bases, and 2 bases stayed unmatched. The CDR3 sequence is 14 residues long. CDR3 sequence: CASSDSDRRTEAFF. Here the CDR3 DNA reads TGTGCCAGCAGTGACTCGGACAGGCGCACTGAAGCTTTCTTT.

The rearrangement uses TRBV19 and TRBJ2-1; perhaps TRBD1 as D (8 bases). The V end was cut by 7 bases, the J end by 6 bases, with 19 bases between. CDR1 is LNHDA, CDR2 SQIVND, per germline (reference sequence). The CDR3 covers 15 residues. The CDR3 sequence is CASNSRTGRVNEQFF. As DNA, the CDR3 is TGTGCCAGTAATTCGAGGACAGGGAGGGTCAATGAGCAGTTCTTC.

The chain combines TRBV30 with TRBJ1-2; a weak D match, TRBD1 (6 bases). V gave up 0 bases and J gave up 8 bases, with 13 bases separating them. The CDR3 covers 13 residues. Looked up from germline, CDR1 is GTSNPN and CDR2 is SVGIG (reference sequence). The CDR3 DNA follows: TGTGCCTGGAGTGTTAGGCAGGGGCGAGGCTACACCTTC. It specifies CAWSVRQGRGYTF.

The chain has TRBV19 and TRBJ2-1, with 7 bases identical to TRBD2. In germline, CDR1 is LNHDA, CDR2 SQIVND (reference sequence). This CDR3 contains 16 residues. V dropped 2 bases and J dropped 6; count of bases not matched to a gene: 10. This chain's CDR3 is CASSIRGGSSRNEQFF. For the CDR3, the DNA is TGTGCCAGTAGTATACGGGGAGGGTCCTCCCGCAATGAGCAGTTCTTC.

This clone was counted a few times. The V gene is TRBV30, the J gene TRBJ2-7; D not resolved. The V gene lost 1 base and the J gene lost 1 base, with 14 bases spanning the gap. The germline CDR1 and CDR2 sequences are GTSNPN and SVGIG (reference sequence). This CDR3 spans 15 amino acids. DNA for the CDR3: TGTGCCTGGAGTGGGTCGGGCCTCACGTCCTACGAGCAGTACTTC. It encodes CAWSGSGLTSYEQYF. The entire variable domain, with the rest obtained from reference TRBV30 and TRBJ2-7, is as follows: SQTIHQWPATLVQPVGSPLSLECTVEGTSNPNLYWYRQAAGRGLQLLFYSVGIGQISSEVPQNLSASRPQDRQFILSSKKLLLSDSGFYLCAWSGSGLTSYEQYFGPGTRLTVT.

The V and J genes are TRBV5-8 and TRBJ2-3; perhaps TRBD1 as D (6 bases). This CDR3 is built from 15 residues. Trimming pared 4 bases from V and 3 bases from J, leaving 15 bases between. In germline, CDR1 is SGHTS, CDR2 YDEGEE. The CDR3 sequence is CASSPGQTPTDTQYF. The CDR3 nucleotides read TGTGCCAGCAGCCCGGGACAAACTCCTACAGATACGCAGTATTTT.

The chain joins TRBV6-5 to TRBJ1-1, with D possibly being TRBD1 (6 bases). The V gene lost 0 bases and the J gene lost 1 base, with 6 bases spanning the gap. The CDR3 totals 14 residues. In germline, CDR1 is MNHEY, CDR2 SVGAGI. DNA for the CDR3: TGTGCCAGCAGTTACTCGACAGGGAACACTGAAGCTTTCTTT. As protein: CASSYSTGNTEAFF.

The rearrangement joins TRBV18 to TRBJ2-2; D is ambiguous. V lost 3 bases, J lost 1 base, and 0 bases lay in between. The CDR3 has 12 amino acids. Germline lookup yields CDR1 KGHSH and CDR2 LQKENI. The CDR3 loop reads CASSPNTGELFF. In DNA form, the CDR3 reads TGTGCCAGCTCACCGAACACCGGGGAGCTGTTTTTT.

This chain joins TRBV5-1 and TRBJ2-3; possible D gene TRBD2, 5 bases. The CDR3 is made up of 18 amino acids. Trimming stripped 0 bases from V and 4 bases from J, with 21 bases between. The germline gives CDR1 SGHRS, CDR2 YFSETQ. The CDR3: CASSLAVLGRISADTQYF. The CDR3 nucleotides read TGCGCCAGCAGCTTGGCCGTACTAGGGCGTATTTCCGCAGATACGCAGTATTTT.

This clone appeared a single time. This rearrangement joins TRBV18 to TRBJ2-5, with D possibly TRBD2 on 6 matching bases. Trimming left V 5 bases short and J 2 bases short, with 9 bases between. This CDR3 contains 13 residues. CDR1 and CDR2 (germline): KGHSH, LQKENI. CDR3 DNA: TGTGCCAGCTCAGCCGGGACTCAAGAGACCCAGTACTTC. It codes for CASSAGTQETQYF.

The chain couples TRBV5-1 to TRBJ2-7; unclear D gene. There are 15 residues in the CDR3. Looked up from germline, CDR1 is SGHRS and CDR2 is YFSETQ. Trimming left V 0 bases short and J 6 bases short, with 16 bases between. The chain's CDR3 is CASSLASPEFTEQYF. The CDR3 bases are TGCGCCAGCAGCTTGGCCAGCCCTGAGTTCACCGAGCAGTACTTC.

The V and J genes are TRBV30 and TRBJ1-1; D is perhaps TRBD1 (5 bases). Trimming left V 1 base short and J 4 bases short, with 13 bases between. CDR3 length equals 14 residues. The germline V gene encodes CDR1 GTSNPN and CDR2 SVGIG (reference sequence). This CDR3 reads CAWSATHGGTEAFF. In DNA form, the CDR3 reads TGTGCCTGGAGTGCCACTCACGGGGGCACTGAAGCTTTCTTT.

The V and J genes are TRBV9 and TRBJ2-1; D possibly corresponds to TRBD2 (6 bases). V was clipped by 1 base and J by 1 base, with 21 bases between them. Germline V lookup: CDR1 SGDLS, CDR2 YYNGEE. The CDR3 extends over 19 amino acids. The CDR3 reads CASSVIDSGANPSYNEQFF. The CDR3 DNA follows: TGTGCCAGCAGCGTAATAGATAGCGGAGCCAACCCTTCCTACAATGAGCAGTTCTTC. Full variable domain (rest looked up from reference TRBV9 and TRBJ2-1): DSGVTQTPKHLITATGQRVTLRCSPRSGDLSVYWYQQSLDQGLQFLIQYYNGEERAKGNILERFSAQQFPDLHSELNLSSLELGDSALYFCASSVIDSGANPSYNEQFFGPGTRLTVL.

A few counts support this clone. The V call is TRBV19, the J call TRBJ2-1, with D possibly being TRBD2 (5 bases). CDR1 and CDR2 (germline): LNHDA, SQIVND (reference sequence). The CDR3 sequence is 13 residues long. The V gene lost 5 bases and the J gene lost 9 bases, with 14 bases spanning the gap. DNA for the CDR3: TGTGCCAGTAGTGACCCGCCCCGGGGTGAGCAGTTCTTC. Protein product: CASSDPPRGEQFF. Full variable domain (remainder filled in from reference TRBV19 and TRBJ2-1): DGGITQSPKYLFRKEGQNVTLSCEQNLNHDAMYWYRQDPGQGLRLIYYSQIVNDFQKGDIAEGYSVSREKKESFPLTVTSAQKNPTAFYLCASSDPPRGEQFFGPGTRLTVL.

In its sample, this clone was seen once. The chain employs TRBV4-2 and TRBJ1-2; D not resolved. Germline assignment: CDR1 LGHNA and CDR2 YNFKEQ. V shed 1 base and J shed 6 bases, with 12 bases lying between them. This CDR3 is 14 amino acids long. The CDR3 here is CASSQARGIDGYTF. The CDR3 nucleotides read TGTGCCAGCAGCCAAGCGCGGGGAATAGATGGCTACACCTTC.

V is TRBV27 and J is TRBJ2-5, with 11 bases identical to TRBD2. The germline CDR1 and CDR2 sequences are MNHEY and SMNVEV (reference sequence). V gave up 7 bases and J gave up 4 bases; unmatched junction bases: 8. CDR3 size: 15 residues. The CDR3 reads CASKKQTSGRETQYF. In nucleotides, the CDR3 is TGTGCCAGCAAGAAACAAACTAGCGGGAGAGAGACCCAGTACTTC.

V usage is TRBV18 and J usage is TRBJ2-1; perhaps TRBD2 as D (6 bases). With 0 bases removed from V and 7 bases from J, the gap between germline ends came to 10 bases. Germline V gives CDR1 KGHSH, CDR2 LQKENI. The CDR3 runs to 14 residues. The CDR3 sequence: CASSPPSGSNEQFF. The CDR3 DNA follows: TGTGCCAGCTCACCACCTTCCGGGAGTAATGAGCAGTTCTTC. Drawing the rest from reference TRBV18 and TRBJ2-1, the complete variable domain is NAGVMQNPRHLVRRRGQEARLRCSPMKGHSHVYWYRQLPEEGLKFMVYLQKENIIDESGMPKERFSAEFPKEGPSILRIQQVVRGDSAAYFCASSPPSGSNEQFFGPGTRLTVL.

The rearrangement uses TRBV6-5 and TRBJ2-7; the match to TRBD1 covers 11 bases. In germline, CDR1 is MNHEY, CDR2 SVGAGI. CDR3 length: 15 amino acids. V shed 5 bases, J shed 3 bases, and the junction held 6 bases outside the gene matches. CDR3 loop: CASSKGQGDYYEQYF. The DNA for the CDR3 is TGTGCCAGCAGTAAGGGACAGGGGGACTACTACGAGCAGTACTTC.

The gene calls are TRBV19 and TRBJ1-2; D not resolved. This CDR3 spans 14 amino acids. Germline CDR1 is LNHDA and CDR2 is SQIVND (reference sequence). V lost 7 bases to trimming and J lost 0 bases, with 12 bases between them. In nucleotides, the CDR3 is TGTGCCAGTAATCAGACGGTGACTAACTATGGCTACACCTTC. It specifies CASNQTVTNYGYTF.

V is TRBV5-4 and J is TRBJ2-7; D possibly matches TRBD1 or TRBD2 (5 bases each). The germline V gene encodes CDR1 SGHNT and CDR2 YYREEE (reference sequence). The V and J ends lost 3 bases and 2 bases respectively, with 9 bases between them. This CDR3 region has 13 residues. CDR3 sequence: CASSWDGTYEQYF. The CDR3 nucleotides read TGTGCCAGCAGCTGGGACGGAACCTACGAGCAGTACTTC.

V usage is TRBV5-4 and J usage is TRBJ2-3, with 7 positions matching TRBD1. Trimming took 4 bases from V and 0 from J; bases not matched to a gene: 11. The germline gives CDR1 SGHNT, CDR2 YYREEE (reference sequence). The CDR3 length is 17 residues. CDR3 sequence: CASSPMPGQISTDTQYF. CDR3 bases: TGTGCCAGCAGCCCCATGCCGGGACAGATTAGCACAGATACGCAGTATTTT.

This clone was seen a few times. V gene TRBV20-1 combines with J gene TRBJ1-1; no clear D. V lost 3 bases and J lost 6, with 8 bases in between. The germline V gene encodes CDR1 DFQATT and CDR2 SNEGSKA (reference sequence). The CDR3 is made up of 11 amino acids. This CDR3 reads CSASHPSEAFF. CDR3 bases: TGCAGTGCTAGCCACCCCTCTGAAGCTTTCTTT.

The V and J genes are TRBV5-4 and TRBJ2-2; a possible D gene is TRBD1 (7 bases). In germline, CDR1 is SGHNT, CDR2 YYREEE (reference sequence). The CDR3 is 13 residues long. The V gene lost 4 bases and the J gene lost 7 bases, with 11 bases spanning the gap. CDR3: CASSPGGRGELFF. CDR3 coding DNA: TGTGCCAGCAGCCCAGGGGGGCGCGGGGAGCTGTTTTTT.

The CDR3 sequence: CASSQAWAGGSNQPQHF. The CDR3 bases are TGCGCCAGCAGCCAAGCATGGGCCGGGGGAAGCAATCAGCCCCAGCATTTT. V and J are TRBV4-1 and TRBJ1-5; weak D call: TRBD1 (5 bases). This CDR3 comprises 17 residues. Germline V gene lookup returns CDR1 MGHRA and CDR2 YSYEKL. V was shortened by 1 base and J by 1 base, with 14 bases between the two germline ends.

The chain joins TRBV5-5 to TRBJ1-4, with D unresolved. From germline, CDR1 is SGHKS and CDR2 YYEKEE (reference sequence). This CDR3 comprises 13 residues. V shed 2 bases and J shed 12 bases, with 14 bases lying between them. CDR3 region: CASSFQTAGELFF. The CDR3 DNA is TGTGCCAGCAGCTTCCAGACGGCCGGGGAACTGTTTTTT. The entire variable domain, with the rest obtained from reference TRBV5-5 and TRBJ1-4, is as follows: DAGVTQSPTHLIKTRGQQVTLRCSPISGHKSVSWYQQVLGQGPQFIFQYYEKEERGRGNFPDRFSARQFPNYSSELNVNALLLGDSALYLCASSFQTAGELFFGSGTQLSVL.

J is TRBJ1-2 and V is TRBV6-5; D uncertain. The CDR3 covers 11 residues. From germline, CDR1 is MNHEY and CDR2 SVGAGI. Trimming pared 8 bases from V and 7 bases from J, leaving 11 bases between. DNA of the CDR3: TGTGCCAGCGCAGAATACGGTGGCTACACCTTC. Amino acid sequence: CASAEYGGYTF.

The V call is TRBV4-2, the J call TRBJ1-2; D uncertain. V lost 0 bases, J lost 3 bases, and 8 bases lay in between. This CDR3 contains 14 residues. The germline CDR1 and CDR2 sequences are LGHNA and YNFKEQ. The CDR3 region is CASSQDRVDYGYTF. The CDR3 DNA follows: TGTGCCAGCAGCCAAGACCGGGTGGACTATGGCTACACCTTC.

The chain carries TRBV5-4 and TRBJ1-2; TRBD1 agrees at 8 bases. Losses at the gene ends were 0 bases for V and 12 bases for J; bases not matched to a gene: 7. Germline lookup yields CDR1 SGHNT and CDR2 YYREEE (reference sequence). The length of the CDR3 is 13 residues. The CDR3 DNA reads as TGTGCCAGCAGCTTGGAAGGGACAGGTACTAACACCTTC. Translation: CASSLEGTGTNTF. Full variable domain (outside the CDR3, taken from reference TRBV5-4 and TRBJ1-2): ETGVTQSPTHLIKTRGQQVTLRCSSQSGHNTVSWYQQALGQGPQFIFQYYREEENGRGNFPPRFSGLQFPNYSSELNVNALELDDSALYLCASSLEGTGTNTFGSGTRLTVV.

The V gene is TRBV5-4, the J gene TRBJ2-3; D not resolved. Germline values: CDR1 SGHNT, CDR2 YYREEE (reference sequence). V was clipped by 6 bases and J by 0 bases, with 8 bases between them. This CDR3 spans 13 amino acids. CDR3 in DNA: TGTGCCAGCAACACCCTAAGCACAGATACGCAGTATTTT. Translating it yields CASNTLSTDTQYF.